The 15 T cell receptor beta chains below were found in one sample sequenced in a study of immune evolution from preneoplasia to lung adenocarcinoma. Libraries were prepared by immunoSEQ multiplex PCR; TCRdb keeps only in-frame clonotypes and omits some of them. The sample records some 37,000 clones, roughly 68% being singletons. Sequencing input: FFPE invasive lung adenocarcinoma tissue. These receptors all come from a person between 55 and 70 years old with lung adenocarcinoma.

V gene TRBV29-1 combines with J gene TRBJ2-3; 7 bases line up with TRBD1. The CDR3 runs 12 residues. J was trimmed by 6 bases and V by 7 bases; bases with no gene match: 7. Germline V gene data show CDR1 as SQVTM and CDR2 as ANQGSEA. Here the CDR3 DNA reads TGCAGCGCTCTGACAGGGATGGATACGCAGTATTTT. Amino acid sequence: CSALTGMDTQYF.

The chain joins TRBV9 to TRBJ1-1; D gene unclear. This CDR3 region has 14 residues. With 0 bases removed from V and 0 bases from J, the gap between germline ends came to 6 bases. Germline CDR1 is SGDLS and CDR2 is YYNGEE. The CDR3 protein is CASSVDAMNTEAFF. In nucleotides, the CDR3 is TGTGCCAGCAGCGTAGACGCTATGAACACTGAAGCTTTCTTT.

The count of this clone is one. V and J are TRBV28 and TRBJ2-1, with 11 bases aligning to TRBD2. The CDR3 covers 14 residues. Germline CDR1 MDHEN, CDR2 SYDVKM. Unmatched junction bases numbered 4, after V lost 6 bases and J lost 6 bases. The CDR3 spells CASRPGLAANEQFF. The CDR3 DNA reads TGTGCCAGCAGACCGGGACTAGCGGCCAATGAGCAGTTCTTC.

The rearrangement links TRBV11-2 to TRBJ2-1; D unclear. CDR1 and CDR2 from the germline V gene are SGHAT and FQNNGV. Deletions cut 4 bases from V and 4 bases from J, with 14 bases between. The CDR3 has 15 residues. This chain's CDR3 is CASSSSGTQYNEQFF. The CDR3 DNA follows: TGTGCCAGCAGCTCCTCGGGTACACAGTACAATGAGCAGTTCTTC.

This clone came up a few times. The V call is TRBV5-1, the J call TRBJ1-1; a weak D match, TRBD1 (5 bases). CDR3 size: 13 residues. Germline-derived CDR1 and CDR2 are SGHRS and YFSETQ. The V gene lost 0 bases and the J gene lost 5 bases, with 8 bases spanning the gap. The CDR3 nucleotides are TGCGCCAGCAGCTTGGTCAGGGCGACTGAAGCTTTCTTT. Translated, it gives CASSLVRATEAFF. The full variable domain, in which reference TRBV5-1 and TRBJ1-1 provide the parts outside the CDR3, is KAGVTQTPRYLIKTRGQQVTLSCSPISGHRSVSWYQQTPGQGLQFLFEYFSETQRNKGNFPGRFSGRQFSNSRSEMNVSTLELGDSALYLCASSLVRATEAFFGQGTRLTVV.

The chain is built from TRBV28 and TRBJ2-5, with D possibly called TRBD1 or TRBD2 (5 bases each). The germline gives CDR1 MDHEN, CDR2 SYDVKM. The CDR3 sequence is 16 residues long. V shed 4 bases and J shed 5 bases, with 20 bases lying between them. CDR3 bases: TGTGCCAGCAGTTACGCCGGGACCATCAAGCGGGAGACCCAGTACTTC. Amino acids: CASSYAGTIKRETQYF.

This clone appeared a single time. The chain couples TRBV4-2 to TRBJ1-5; weak D call: TRBD1 (5 bases). V was clipped by 0 bases and J by 2 bases, with 11 bases between them. CDR1 and CDR2 from the germline V gene are LGHNA and YNFKEQ. The CDR3 is 16 residues long. CDR3 nucleotide sequence: TGTGCCAGCAGCCAAGATAGGGGAATGGGCAATCAGCCCCAGCATTTT. Protein sequence: CASSQDRGMGNQPQHF.

A single count supports this clone. This specimen includes other DNA sequences encoding the same CDR3. The gene calls are TRBV7-2 and TRBJ1-1; TRBD1 might be the D (5 bases). V lost 0 bases and J lost 4, with 9 bases in between. Germline CDR1 SGHTA, CDR2 FQGNSA. The CDR3 extends over 14 amino acids. The CDR3 reads CASSLADIGTEAFF. DNA of the CDR3: TGTGCCAGCAGCTTAGCGGACATCGGCACTGAAGCTTTCTTT.

The chain couples TRBV7-9 to TRBJ2-1; possibly TRBD1 or TRBD2 for D (5 bases each). The CDR3 sequence is 15 residues long. V lost 5 bases, J lost 5 bases, and 16 bases lay in between. The germline CDR1 and CDR2 sequences are SEHNR and FQNEAQ (reference sequence). The CDR3 DNA is TGTGCCAGCAGCCCGAGGGGCCCGTATAACAATGAGCAGTTCTTC. Translation: CASSPRGPYNNEQFF.

The chain links TRBV7-9 to TRBJ2-1; no clear D gene. This CDR3 is 13 amino acids long. The V gene lost 5 bases and the J gene lost 0 bases, with 5 bases spanning the gap. The V gene's germline CDR1 is SEHNR and CDR2 FQNEAQ (reference sequence). CDR3 nucleotide sequence: TGTGCCAGCAGCCTAGGCTCCTACAATGAGCAGTTCTTC. Translating gives CASSLGSYNEQFF.

This clone has only a few counts. For the CDR3, the DNA is TGTGCCAGCAGTTCCCCGGGGGGGACCCAGTACTTC. Translation gives CASSSPGGTQYF. This chain links TRBV27 with TRBJ2-5; 7 nucleotides match TRBD2. The germline V gene has CDR1 MNHEY and CDR2 SMNVEV (reference sequence). The CDR3 is made up of 12 amino acids. V dropped 4 bases and J dropped 7; count of bases not matched to a gene: 3.

This clone was found once. The chain recombines TRBV29-1 with TRBJ2-1, with 9 bases matching TRBD2. The CDR3 runs 15 residues. After removal of 1 base from V and 6 bases from J, the junction contained 7 bases not matched to a gene. Germline values: CDR1 SQVTM, CDR2 ANQGSEA. In DNA form, the CDR3 reads TGCAGCGTTGAAGGGGGGACTAGCAGGGGCAATGAGCAGTTCTTC. Its translation: CSVEGGTSRGNEQFF.

This clone has more than one count but fewer than ten. J is TRBJ2-1 and V is TRBV5-4; D perhaps matches TRBD2 (6 bases). Germline V lookup: CDR1 SGHNT, CDR2 YYREEE (reference sequence). The CDR3 sequence is 17 residues long. V was trimmed by 0 bases and J by 0 bases, leaving 13 bases between them. The CDR3 here is CASSLGGGTTSYNEQFF. In nucleotides, the CDR3 is TGTGCCAGCAGCTTGGGCGGCGGGACCACCTCCTACAATGAGCAGTTCTTC.

This clone was recorded once. This sequence joins TRBV19 and TRBJ2-2, with a tentative D call TRBD2 (6 bases). The CDR3 runs to 12 residues. Trimming took off 6 bases at V and 14 bases at J, with 16 bases between the two ends. Germline V gene lookup returns CDR1 LNHDA and CDR2 SQIVND (reference sequence). The CDR3 region is CASSLLGGGLFF. DNA of the CDR3: TGTGCCAGTAGCCTCTTGGGGGGAGGACTGTTTTTT. Using reference TRBV19 and TRBJ2-2 for the parts outside the CDR3, the full variable domain is DGGITQSPKYLFRKEGQNVTLSCEQNLNHDAMYWYRQDPGQGLRLIYYSQIVNDFQKGDIAEGYSVSREKKESFPLTVTSAQKNPTAFYLCASSLLGGGLFFGEGSRLTVL.

The genes are TRBV29-1 and TRBJ2-7; 12 nucleotides agree with TRBD2. V lost 7 bases and J lost 4; bases outside the gene matches: 5. The CDR3 totals 13 residues. Looked up from germline, CDR1 is SQVTM and CDR2 is ANQGSEA. The CDR3 region is CSARLAGEYEQYF. CDR3 nucleotides: TGCAGCGCTAGACTAGCGGGAGAGTACGAGCAGTACTTC.